The 15 T cell receptor beta chains listed next were all sequenced from one sample in a study of OX40 agonist ivuxolimab in advanced cancers. Repertoires were generated with immunoSEQ multiplex PCR, while TCRdb's copy carries only in-frame clones and drops some. The data hold around 26,000 clones, with roughly 87% observed a single time. The sequencing here drew on CD4+ or CD8+ T cells sorted from blood, taken in a trial of the OX40 agonist ivuxolimab. The source is an adult with an advanced solid tumor such as melanoma, head and neck, liver or kidney cancer.

The rearrangement links TRBV19 to TRBJ1-1, with unresolved D. The CDR3 totals 13 residues. Germline values: CDR1 LNHDA, CDR2 SQIVND (reference sequence). V was cut by 6 bases and J by 1 base, with 9 bases left in between. The CDR3 sequence is CASSYARNTEAFF. Here the CDR3 DNA reads TGTGCCAGTAGCTACGCAAGGAACACTGAAGCTTTCTTT.

V and J are TRBV7-9 and TRBJ2-4; the D gene is possibly TRBD2 (5 bases). CDR3 length equals 16 residues. V was pared by 6 bases and J by 1 base, with 16 bases between. The V gene's germline CDR1 is SEHNR and CDR2 FQNEAQ (reference sequence). Here the CDR3 reads CASSYGDTGAKNIQYF. In DNA form, the CDR3 reads TGTGCCAGCAGTTATGGCGACACGGGGGCCAAAAACATTCAGTACTTC.

The CDR3 nucleotides read TGTGCCAGTAGTACCCAGGGGTACGAGCAGTACTTC. Translating it yields CASSTQGYEQYF. The gene calls are TRBV19 and TRBJ2-7; possible D gene TRBD1, 6 bases. The germline V and J ends were trimmed by 4 bases and 4 bases, with 8 bases remaining between them. This CDR3 contains 12 residues. Germline V gives CDR1 LNHDA, CDR2 SQIVND (reference sequence).

The CDR3 here is CASSSDGNTGELFF. DNA for the CDR3: TGTGCCAGCAGTTCGGACGGTAACACCGGGGAGCTGTTTTTT. The chain employs TRBV27 and TRBJ2-2; D is unclear. Trimming left V 4 bases short and J 2 bases short, with 8 bases between. This CDR3 has 14 amino acids. CDR1 and CDR2 (germline): MNHEY, SMNVEV (reference sequence).

The chain recombines TRBV15 with TRBJ1-1; the D gene is possibly TRBD1 (5 bases). V lost 3 bases and J lost 10, with 21 bases in between. CDR3 length: 15 amino acids. Germline V lookup: CDR1 LNHNV, CDR2 YYDKDF (reference sequence). In DNA form, the CDR3 reads TGTGCCACCAGCAGCGACCCGGCAGGGAGGGGTGGAGCTTTCTTT. The encoded protein is CATSSDPAGRGGAFF.

Of note for this clone: Within the sample, other DNA sequences also encode this same CDR3. This chain uses TRBV7-3 with TRBJ2-1, with 11 bases identical to TRBD2. The CDR3 covers 16 residues. V shed 3 bases and J 4 bases; nucleotides not matched to a gene: 5. Germline CDR1 SGHTA, CDR2 FQGTGA. The CDR3 reads CASSLLAGGKYNEQFF. DNA of the CDR3: TGTGCCAGCAGCTTGCTAGCGGGGGGCAAATACAATGAGCAGTTCTTC.

The V call is TRBV7-6, the J call TRBJ1-5, with TRBD1 matching 7 bases. The CDR3 covers 16 residues. Trimming cost V 1 base and J 5 bases; bases outside gene matches: 8. CDR1 and CDR2 from the germline V gene are SGHVS and FNYEAQ. This chain's CDR3 is CASSLGVGGSDQPQHF. As DNA, the CDR3 is TGTGCCAGCAGCTTAGGTGTAGGGGGCAGCGATCAGCCCCAGCATTTT.

The chain carries TRBV6-5 and TRBJ2-1; no clear D gene. The V and J ends lost 2 bases and 1 base respectively, with 6 bases between them. Germline V lookup: CDR1 MNHEY, CDR2 SVGAGI. The CDR3 is made up of 14 amino acids. CDR3 sequence: CASSYMGSYNEQFF. The CDR3 DNA reads TGTGCCAGCAGTTACATGGGTTCCTACAATGAGCAGTTCTTC.

This chain joins TRBV19 and TRBJ2-1; 7 nucleotides align to TRBD2. Germline trimming cut 5 bases from V and 6 bases from J; bases unmatched to any gene: 4. Germline V gene lookup returns CDR1 LNHDA and CDR2 SQIVND (reference sequence). This CDR3 comprises 13 residues. Written as DNA, the CDR3 is TGTGCCAGTAGTTTCGTAGCGGGCAATGAGCAGTTCTTC. Translating gives CASSFVAGNEQFF.

J is TRBJ1-1 and V is TRBV6-1; D call uncertain. Germline V CDR1 and CDR2: MNHNS, SASEGT. The ends were cut back, 1 base at V and 6 bases at J, with 6 bases in the middle. CDR3 length equals 12 residues. In nucleotides, the CDR3 is TGTGCCAGCAGTGAAGTCAGTGCTGAAGCTTTCTTT. Translation gives CASSEVSAEAFF.

The chain combines TRBV6-6 with TRBJ2-1, with TRBD2 identical over 7 bases. This CDR3 is 16 amino acids long. The V gene end was trimmed by 2 bases and the J gene end by 7 bases; junction bases not matched to a gene: 11. Germline V CDR1 and CDR2: MNHNY, SVGAGI (reference sequence). In DNA form, the CDR3 reads TGTGCCAGCAGTTACCCGCTAGCGGTGGCCGCAAATGAGCAGTTCTTC. Encoded protein: CASSYPLAVAANEQFF.

The chain carries TRBV6-4 and TRBJ2-2; D gene unclear. The V and J ends lost 2 bases and 5 bases respectively, with 9 bases between them. The CDR3 is made up of 14 amino acids. The germline gives CDR1 MRHNA, CDR2 SNTAGT. In DNA form, the CDR3 reads TGTGCCAGCAGTGACGGTGTGGGAACCGGGGAGCTGTTTTTT. Its translation is CASSDGVGTGELFF.

The CDR3 loop reads CASSRGGITEAFF. CDR3 nucleotides: TGTGCCAGCAGCCGAGGGGGGATCACTGAAGCTTTCTTT. J is TRBJ1-1 and V is TRBV7-2; possible D gene TRBD1, 6 bases. The CDR3 has 13 residues. Germline CDR1 is SGHTA and CDR2 is FQGNSA. V lost 5 bases and J lost 4, with 11 bases in between.

This clone was detected once. The chain couples TRBV4-3 to TRBJ1-1; TRBD1 agrees at 11 bases. Germline CDR1 LGHNA, CDR2 YSLEER. The V segment lost 0 bases and the J segment 4 bases; nucleotides outside the gene matches: 4. The length of the CDR3 is 16 residues. The CDR3 protein is CASSQDPGTGGTEAFF. In DNA form, the CDR3 reads TGCGCCAGCAGCCAAGATCCTGGGACAGGGGGCACTGAAGCTTTCTTT.

Here the CDR3 reads CASSQDGQGVSGELFF. The DNA of the CDR3 is TGCGCCAGCAGCCAAGATGGACAGGGGGTTTCCGGGGAGCTGTTTTTT. V is TRBV4-1 and J is TRBJ2-2; TRBD1 matches at 10 bases. The CDR3 is 16 amino acids. V lost 0 bases to trimming and J lost 6 bases; unmatched junction nucleotides: 4. In germline, CDR1 is MGHRA, CDR2 YSYEKL.